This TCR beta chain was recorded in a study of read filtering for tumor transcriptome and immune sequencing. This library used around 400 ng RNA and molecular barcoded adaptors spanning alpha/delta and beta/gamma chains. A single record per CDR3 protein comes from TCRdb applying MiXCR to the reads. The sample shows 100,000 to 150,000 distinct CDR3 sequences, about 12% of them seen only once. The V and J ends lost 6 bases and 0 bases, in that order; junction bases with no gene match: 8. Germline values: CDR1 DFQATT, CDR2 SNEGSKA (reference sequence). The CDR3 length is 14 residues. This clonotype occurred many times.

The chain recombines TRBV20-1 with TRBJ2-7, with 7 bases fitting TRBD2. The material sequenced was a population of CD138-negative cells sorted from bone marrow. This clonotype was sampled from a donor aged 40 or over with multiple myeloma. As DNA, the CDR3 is TGCAGTGCGAAGAGCCCTAGCGGCTCCTACGAGCAGTACTTC. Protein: CSAKSPSGSYEQYF.